These 5 T cell receptor beta chains were all obtained from the same sample, sequenced in a study of T-cell memory formation after mild COVID-19. TCRdb itself ran the 5' RACE reads through MiXCR, one entry per CDR3 protein. This sample yields roughly 600,000 distinct CDR3 sequences, of which 15% to 20% are seen a single time; about 12% belongs to the top ten. Material: PBMCs or a T cell subset sorted from them (not recorded which). The origin of the receptors is an adult woman who had mild COVID-19 (a few samples of this study predate the infection). Cell type and time point are not known.

V is TRBV20-1 and J is TRBJ2-2; D is uncertain. V was clipped by 3 bases and J by 6 bases, with 5 bases between them. The germline CDR1 and CDR2 sequences are DFQATT and SNEGSKA (reference sequence). The length of the CDR3 is 11 residues. CDR3 residues: CSASGPGELFF. CDR3 nucleotide sequence: TGCAGTGCTAGCGGTCCCGGGGAGCTGTTTTTT.

There are a few counts of this clonotype. The V call is TRBV4-2, the J call TRBJ2-7, with no clear D. The CDR3 length is 13 residues. V lost 1 base, J lost 2 bases, and 6 bases lay in between. Germline CDR1 is LGHNA and CDR2 is YNFKEQ. The CDR3 nucleotides are TGTGCCAGCAGCCAAGGAATTACCTACGAGCAGTACTTC. It codes for CASSQGITYEQYF.

This clonotype was seen only a few times. The J gene is TRBJ1-2, the V gene TRBV6-1; 7 nucleotides match TRBD1. Germline trimming cut 8 bases from V and 8 bases from J; bases unmatched to any gene: 14. Germline assignment: CDR1 MNHNS and CDR2 SASEGT. This CDR3 comprises 14 residues. The CDR3 spells CASSTGSWRSGYTF. CDR3 sequence (DNA): TGTGCCAGCTCGACAGGGAGTTGGAGGTCCGGCTACACCTTC.

CDR3 protein: CATSDTGQSLETQYF. CDR3 in DNA: TGTGCCACCAGTGATACGGGACAGTCCTTAGAGACCCAGTACTTC. V and J are TRBV24-1 and TRBJ2-5; 7 bases match TRBD1. In germline, CDR1 is KGHDR, CDR2 SFDVKD. After removal of 3 bases from V and 4 bases from J, the junction contained 7 bases not matched to a gene. The length of the CDR3 is 15 residues.

This clonotype was counted only a few times. The chain uses TRBV7-6 and TRBJ2-3; perhaps TRBD2 as D (7 bases). The length of the CDR3 is 22 residues. The V gene lost 5 bases and the J gene lost 2 bases, with 35 bases spanning the gap. Germline-derived CDR1 and CDR2 are SGHVS and FNYEAQ. In nucleotides, the CDR3 is TGTGCCAGCAGCCGAGCGCCCCTTAGATCGCTATCGGGGGGCCGACTCACAGATACGCAGTATTTT. It yields the protein CASSRAPLRSLSGGRLTDTQYF. Looking up the rest from reference TRBV7-6 and TRBJ2-3 gives the full variable domain: GAGVSQSPRYKVTKRGQDVALRCDPISGHVSLYWYRQALGQGPEFLTYFNYEAQQDKSGLPNDRFSAERPEGSISTLTIQRTEQRDSAMYRCASSRAPLRSLSGGRLTDTQYFGPGTRLTVL.